This TCR beta chain was identified during a study of T cell changes during pregnancy in multiple sclerosis. Using immunoSEQ multiplex PCR, the repertoire was profiled, and TCRdb retains in-frame clones only, with some absent. In the table there are over 100,000 clones, 92% of which are singletons. Sequencing was performed on peripheral blood, taken in the third trimester of pregnancy. The source is a female donor with multiple sclerosis, enrolled in a pregnancy study.

CDR3 in amino acids: CASSQEGGAGGNTIYF. The CDR3 DNA reads TGCGCCAGCAGCCAAGAAGGGGGGGCTGGAGGAAACACCATATATTTT. The chain couples TRBV4-1 to TRBJ1-3; D perhaps matches TRBD1 (6 bases). The CDR3 covers 16 residues. From germline, CDR1 is MGHRA and CDR2 YSYEKL. V lost 0 bases and J lost 4, with 13 bases in between.